In its sample, the clone carrying this TCR beta chain was seen many times. Its antigen is unknown. J gave up 3 bases and V 3 bases, and 9 bases lay outside the gene matches. Looked up from germline, CDR1 is MGHDK and CDR2 is SYGVNS. The CDR3 contains 17 residues. Unique molecular identifiers were used in preparing the TCRbeta library. Each CDR3 protein is one row after TCRdb ran MiXCR on the PCR reads. The table shows some 350,000 distinct CDR3 sequences, with around 15% occurring only once. This sample is drawn from a study of T-cell reconstitution after alpha-beta-depleted transplantation in children. Study results and limitations: Roughly two months post-transplant, alpha-beta T cells reportedly originated from several hundred graft clones that had expanded. Newly made T cells mostly supplied T-cell counts and diversity one year after transplant. The high TCRbeta diversity at day 60 in some patients came from surviving recipient T cells and thymic progenitors.

Material: PBMCs, mostly from graft donor cells, obtained 360 days after TCRalphabeta/CD19-depleted stem cell transplant. The receptor's source is a male patient between 2 and 10 years old who had a stem cell transplant for acute lymphoblastic leukemia, so the T cells may come from the graft donor. This chain joins TRBV25-1 and TRBJ2-5; 11 bases fit TRBD2. The CDR3 here is CASSESLAGGPKETQYF. CDR3 sequence (DNA): TGTGCCAGCAGTGAGTCTTTAGCGGGAGGGCCGAAAGAGACCCAGTACTTC.